This T cell receptor (beta chain) was observed in a study of blood T cell repertoires in COVID-19. Generated by immunoSEQ multiplex PCR, the TCRdb table keeps only in-frame clones and is missing some. This table has approximately 290,000 clones, around 89% appearing once. The length of the CDR3 is 16 residues. V gave up 1 base and J gave up 4 bases; unmatched junction bases: 4. Germline V gene sequence: CDR1 MGHRA, CDR2 YSYEKL. The sequencing sample was made of peripheral blood. The sequence derives from a man aged 25 to 45 with acute or convalescent COVID-19. The J gene is TRBJ1-5, the V gene TRBV4-1; 10 bases are a match to TRBD1. The CDR3 sequence: CASSQVGTGDNQPQHF. The CDR3 nucleotides are TGCGCCAGCAGCCAAGTCGGGACAGGGGATAATCAGCCCCAGCATTTT.